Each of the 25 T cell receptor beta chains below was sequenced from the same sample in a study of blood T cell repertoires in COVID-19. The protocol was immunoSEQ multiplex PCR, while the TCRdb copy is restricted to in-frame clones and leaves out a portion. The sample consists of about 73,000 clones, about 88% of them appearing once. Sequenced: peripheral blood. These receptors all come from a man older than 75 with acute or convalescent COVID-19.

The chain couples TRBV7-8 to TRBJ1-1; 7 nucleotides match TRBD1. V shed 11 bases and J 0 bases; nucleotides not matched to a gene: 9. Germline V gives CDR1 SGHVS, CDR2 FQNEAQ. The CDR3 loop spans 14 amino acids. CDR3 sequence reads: CASQGRGMNTEAFF. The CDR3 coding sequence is TGTGCCTCACAGGGGAGAGGAATGAACACTGAAGCTTTCTTT. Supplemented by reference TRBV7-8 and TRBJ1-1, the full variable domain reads GAGVSQSPRYKVAKRGQDVALRCDPISGHVSLFWYQQALGQGPEFLTYFQNEAQLDKSGLPSDRFFAERPEGSVSTLKIQRTQQEDSAVYLCASQGRGMNTEAFFGQGTRLTVV.

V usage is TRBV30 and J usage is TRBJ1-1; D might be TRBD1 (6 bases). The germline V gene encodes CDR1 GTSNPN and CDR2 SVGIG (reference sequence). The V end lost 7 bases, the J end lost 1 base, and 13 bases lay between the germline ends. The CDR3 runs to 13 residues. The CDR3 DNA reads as TGTGCCTCCCGCCCCAGGGGGAACACTGAAGCTTTCTTT. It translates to CASRPRGNTEAFF.

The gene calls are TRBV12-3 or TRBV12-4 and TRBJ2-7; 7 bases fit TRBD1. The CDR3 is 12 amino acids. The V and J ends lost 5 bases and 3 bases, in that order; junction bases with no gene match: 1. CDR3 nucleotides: TGTGCCAGCAGTCGACAGGGCTACGAGCAGTACTTC. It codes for CASSRQGYEQYF.

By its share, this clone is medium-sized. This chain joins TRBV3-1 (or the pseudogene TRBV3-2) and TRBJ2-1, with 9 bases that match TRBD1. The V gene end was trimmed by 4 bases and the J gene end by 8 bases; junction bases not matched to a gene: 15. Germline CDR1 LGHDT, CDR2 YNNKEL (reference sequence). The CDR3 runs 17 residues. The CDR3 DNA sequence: TGTGCCAGCAGCCTCTTCAAAACCAGGGACAGGGCCCATGAGCAGTTCTTC. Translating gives CASSLFKTRDRAHEQFF.

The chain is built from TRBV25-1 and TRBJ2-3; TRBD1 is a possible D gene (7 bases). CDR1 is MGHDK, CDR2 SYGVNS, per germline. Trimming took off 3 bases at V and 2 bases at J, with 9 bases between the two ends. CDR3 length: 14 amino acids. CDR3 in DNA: TGTGCCAGCAGTGAGGAGGGGGCCACAGATACGCAGTATTTT. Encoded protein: CASSEEGATDTQYF.

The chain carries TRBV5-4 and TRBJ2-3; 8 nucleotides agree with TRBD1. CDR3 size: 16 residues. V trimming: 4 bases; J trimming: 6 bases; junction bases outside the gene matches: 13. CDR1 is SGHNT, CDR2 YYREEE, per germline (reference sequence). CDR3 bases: TGTGCCAGCAGCCTGATCCCCGGGACAGGAGGGGATACGCAGTATTTT. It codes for CASSLIPGTGGDTQYF.

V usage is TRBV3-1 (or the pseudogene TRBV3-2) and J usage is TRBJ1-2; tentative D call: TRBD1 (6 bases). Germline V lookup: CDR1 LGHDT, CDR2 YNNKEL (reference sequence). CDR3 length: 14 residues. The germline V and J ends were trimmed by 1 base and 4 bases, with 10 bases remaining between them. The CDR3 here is CASSQVRGTYGYTF. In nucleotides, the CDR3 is TGTGCCAGCAGCCAAGTAAGGGGGACCTATGGCTACACCTTC.

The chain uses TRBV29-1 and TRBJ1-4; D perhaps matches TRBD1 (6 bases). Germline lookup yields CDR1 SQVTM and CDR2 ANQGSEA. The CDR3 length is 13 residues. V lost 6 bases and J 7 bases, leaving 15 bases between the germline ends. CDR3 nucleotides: TGCAGCGTCATGCAGGGGAGCGTTGAAAAACTGTTTTTT. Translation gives CSVMQGSVEKLFF.

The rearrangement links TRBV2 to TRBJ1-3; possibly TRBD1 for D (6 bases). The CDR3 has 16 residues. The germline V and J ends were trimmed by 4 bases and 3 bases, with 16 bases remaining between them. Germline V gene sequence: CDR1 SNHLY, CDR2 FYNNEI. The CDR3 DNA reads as TGTGCCAGCAGTGCGGAGACAGGCAACTATGGAAACACCATATATTTT. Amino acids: CASSAETGNYGNTIYF.

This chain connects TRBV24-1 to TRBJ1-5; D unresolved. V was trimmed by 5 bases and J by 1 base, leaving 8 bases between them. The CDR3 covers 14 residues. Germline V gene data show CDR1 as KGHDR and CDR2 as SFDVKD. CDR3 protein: CATSASGSNQPQHF. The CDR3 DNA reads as TGTGCCACCAGTGCCTCGGGGAGCAATCAGCCCCAGCATTTT.

The CDR3 DNA sequence: TGTGCCAGCAGGGTAGCGGGAGGCGCCTACAATGAGCAGTTCTTC. The encoded protein is CASRVAGGAYNEQFF. This sequence joins TRBV2 and TRBJ2-1, with 10 bases identical to TRBD2. The ends lost 6 bases at V and 2 bases at J; junction bases unmatched: 4. The CDR3 has 15 residues. Germline CDR1 is SNHLY and CDR2 is FYNNEI.

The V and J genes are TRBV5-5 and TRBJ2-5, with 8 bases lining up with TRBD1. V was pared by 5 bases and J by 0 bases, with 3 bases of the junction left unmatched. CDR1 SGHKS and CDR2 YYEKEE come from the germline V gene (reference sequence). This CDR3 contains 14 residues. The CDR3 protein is CASRTDRDQETQYF. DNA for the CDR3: TGTGCCAGCAGAACGGACAGGGACCAAGAGACCCAGTACTTC. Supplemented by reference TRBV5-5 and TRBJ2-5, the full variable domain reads DAGVTQSPTHLIKTRGQQVTLRCSPISGHKSVSWYQQVLGQGPQFIFQYYEKEERGRGNFPDRFSARQFPNYSSELNVNALLLGDSALYLCASRTDRDQETQYFGPGTRLLVL.

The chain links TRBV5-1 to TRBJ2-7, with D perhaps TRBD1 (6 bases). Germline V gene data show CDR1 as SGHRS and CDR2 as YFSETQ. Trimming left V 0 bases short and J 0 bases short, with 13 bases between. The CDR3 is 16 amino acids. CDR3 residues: CASSLGPRDTSYEQYF. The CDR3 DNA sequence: TGCGCCAGCAGCTTGGGGCCTCGGGACACCTCCTACGAGCAGTACTTC.

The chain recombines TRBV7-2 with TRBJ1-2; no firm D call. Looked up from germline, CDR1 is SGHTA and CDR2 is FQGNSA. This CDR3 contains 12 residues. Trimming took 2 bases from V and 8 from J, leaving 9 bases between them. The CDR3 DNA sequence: TGTGCCAGCAGCTTAATCAGCAGGGGCTACACCTTC. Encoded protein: CASSLISRGYTF.

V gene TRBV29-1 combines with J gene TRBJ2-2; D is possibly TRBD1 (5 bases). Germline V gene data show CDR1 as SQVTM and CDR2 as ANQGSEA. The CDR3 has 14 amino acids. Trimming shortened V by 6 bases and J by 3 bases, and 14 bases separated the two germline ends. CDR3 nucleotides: TGCAGCGTACTCAAAACAGGTTACACCGGGGAGCTGTTTTTT. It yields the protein CSVLKTGYTGELFF.

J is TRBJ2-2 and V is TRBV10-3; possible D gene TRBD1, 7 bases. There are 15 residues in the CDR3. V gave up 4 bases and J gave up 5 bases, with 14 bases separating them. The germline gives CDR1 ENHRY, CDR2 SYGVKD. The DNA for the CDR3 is TGTGCCATCAGTGCATCGGCAGGGGGGACCGGGGAGCTGTTTTTT. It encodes CAISASAGGTGELFF.

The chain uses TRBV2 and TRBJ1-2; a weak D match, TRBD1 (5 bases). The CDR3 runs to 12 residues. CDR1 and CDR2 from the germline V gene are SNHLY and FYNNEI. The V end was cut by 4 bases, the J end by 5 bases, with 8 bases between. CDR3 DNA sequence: TGTGCCAGCAGTGTCAGGGTATATGGCTACACCTTC. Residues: CASSVRVYGYTF.

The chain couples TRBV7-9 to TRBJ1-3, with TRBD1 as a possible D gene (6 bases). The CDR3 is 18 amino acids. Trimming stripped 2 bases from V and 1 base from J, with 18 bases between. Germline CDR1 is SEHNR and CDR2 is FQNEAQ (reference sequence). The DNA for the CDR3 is TGTGCCAGCAGCTTAAGTCAGGGGTGGTCCTTTTCTGGAAACACCATATATTTT. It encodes CASSLSQGWSFSGNTIYF.

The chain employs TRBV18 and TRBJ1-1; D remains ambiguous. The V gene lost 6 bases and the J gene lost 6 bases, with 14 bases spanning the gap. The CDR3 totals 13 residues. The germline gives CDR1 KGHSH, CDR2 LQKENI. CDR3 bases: TGTGCCAGCTCCACGTCCTATAGCGCTGAAGCTTTCTTT. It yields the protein CASSTSYSAEAFF. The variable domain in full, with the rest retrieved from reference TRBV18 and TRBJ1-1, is NAGVMQNPRHLVRRRGQEARLRCSPMKGHSHVYWYRQLPEEGLKFMVYLQKENIIDESGMPKERFSAEFPKEGPSILRIQQVVRGDSAAYFCASSTSYSAEAFFGQGTRLTVV.

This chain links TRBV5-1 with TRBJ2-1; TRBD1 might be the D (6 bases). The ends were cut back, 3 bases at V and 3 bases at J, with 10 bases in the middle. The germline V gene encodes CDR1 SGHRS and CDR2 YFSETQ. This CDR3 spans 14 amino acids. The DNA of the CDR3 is TGCGCCAGCAGCTCGGACAGCCTCTACAATGAGCAGTTCTTC. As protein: CASSSDSLYNEQFF.

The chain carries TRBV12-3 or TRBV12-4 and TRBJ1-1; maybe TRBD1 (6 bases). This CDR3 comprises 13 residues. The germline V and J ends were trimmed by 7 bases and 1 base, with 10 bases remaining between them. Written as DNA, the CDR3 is TGTGCCAGCACCCCACAGGGGAACACTGAAGCTTTCTTT. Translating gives CASTPQGNTEAFF.

The CDR3 DNA reads as TGTGCCAGCAGCCCAAGGACTATTCAAGAGACCCAGTACTTC. It translates to CASSPRTIQETQYF. This chain joins TRBV5-8 and TRBJ2-5; the D gene is possibly TRBD2 (6 bases). With 4 bases removed from V and 2 bases from J, the gap between germline ends came to 12 bases. The CDR3 consists of 14 residues. CDR1 and CDR2 (germline): SGHTS, YDEGEE. Combining the CDR3 with reference TRBV5-8 and TRBJ2-5 gives the whole variable domain EAGVTQSPTHLIKTRGQQATLRCSPISGHTSVYWYQQALGLGLQFLLWYDEGEERNRGNFPPRFSGRQFPNYSSELNVNALELEDSALYLCASSPRTIQETQYFGPGTRLLVL.

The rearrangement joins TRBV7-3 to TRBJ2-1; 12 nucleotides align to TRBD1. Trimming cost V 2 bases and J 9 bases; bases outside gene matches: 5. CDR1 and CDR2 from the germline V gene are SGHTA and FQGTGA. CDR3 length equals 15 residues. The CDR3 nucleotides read TGTGCCAGCAGCTTATATGGGACAGGGGGCTTTGAGCAGTTCTTC. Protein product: CASSLYGTGGFEQFF.

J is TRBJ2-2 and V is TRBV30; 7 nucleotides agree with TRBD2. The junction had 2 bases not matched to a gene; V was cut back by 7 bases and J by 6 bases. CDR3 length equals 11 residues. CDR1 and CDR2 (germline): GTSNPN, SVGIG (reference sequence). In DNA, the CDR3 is TGTGCCTCTGGACTAGCCGGGGAGCTGTTTTTT. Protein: CASGLAGELFF.

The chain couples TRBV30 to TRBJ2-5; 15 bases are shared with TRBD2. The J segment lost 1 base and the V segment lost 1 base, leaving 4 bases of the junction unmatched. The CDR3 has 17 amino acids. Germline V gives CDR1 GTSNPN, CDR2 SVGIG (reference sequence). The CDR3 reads CAWSEGTSGGTQETQYF. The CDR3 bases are TGTGCCTGGAGTGAAGGGACTAGCGGGGGGACCCAAGAGACCCAGTACTTC.